The 18 T cell receptor beta chains below all came from one sample that was sequenced in a study of CD8+ T cells in alopecia areata. Extracted RNA was reverse transcribed into cDNA, the sequencing template. Clones were sequenced by immunoSEQ multiplex PCR, and TCRdb holds only the in-frame ones, with some missing. The table has approximately 150,000 clones, 55% to 75% seen once. Indicated treatment: oral pan-JAK inhibitor, 5-10 mg twice daily. The sequencing here drew on CD4+ T cells sorted from blood, taken at week 24, from a patient treated with tofacitinib. The receptor set was obtained from a human donor with alopecia areata.

This clone was counted only a few times. This chain joins TRBV5-1 and TRBJ1-4; D gene unclear. Germline V lookup: CDR1 SGHRS, CDR2 YFSETQ. This CDR3 spans 15 amino acids. V was cut by 3 bases and J by 10 bases, with 19 bases left in between. In DNA form, the CDR3 reads TGCGCCAGCAGCTCGCCAGCGGCAGATGTAGGAAAACTGTTTTTT. Translation gives CASSSPAADVGKLFF.

The chain has TRBV6-1 and TRBJ1-2; D possibly corresponds to TRBD1 (5 bases). CDR1 and CDR2 (germline): MNHNS, SASEGT. The V gene lost 0 bases and the J gene lost 4 bases, with 9 bases spanning the gap. The CDR3 is 14 amino acids. The CDR3 DNA sequence: TGTGCCAGCAGTGAAGCCGGGGGTAGCTATGGCTACACCTTC. Encoded protein: CASSEAGGSYGYTF.

This rearrangement joins TRBV30 to TRBJ2-7; D possibly corresponds to TRBD1 (5 bases). The length of the CDR3 is 15 residues. Germline assignment: CDR1 GTSNPN and CDR2 SVGIG (reference sequence). The ends were cut back, 0 bases at V and 1 base at J, with 13 bases in the middle. The CDR3 is CAWSVVGLTSYEQYF. CDR3 in DNA: TGTGCCTGGAGTGTAGTGGGGCTTACTTCCTACGAGCAGTACTTC. Based on the CDR3 plus reference TRBV30 and TRBJ2-7, the full variable domain is SQTIHQWPATLVQPVGSPLSLECTVEGTSNPNLYWYRQAAGRGLQLLFYSVGIGQISSEVPQNLSASRPQDRQFILSSKKLLLSDSGFYLCAWSVVGLTSYEQYFGPGTRLTVT.

The rearrangement uses TRBV5-5 and TRBJ2-1, with D possibly matching TRBD1 (6 bases). The ends were cut back, 6 bases at V and 4 bases at J, with 14 bases in the middle. The length of the CDR3 is 14 residues. In germline, CDR1 is SGHKS, CDR2 YYEKEE (reference sequence). The CDR3 nucleotides read TGTGCCAGCACCCAGGACAGTATTTACAATGAGCAGTTCTTC. The encoded protein is CASTQDSIYNEQFF.

This clone appeared once. The CDR3 DNA reads TGCGCCAGCAGCTTGCACCCGACTAGCGGCCAAGAGACCCAGTACTTC. Its protein product is CASSLHPTSGQETQYF. This rearrangement joins TRBV5-1 to TRBJ2-5; 9 bases match TRBD2. This CDR3 region has 16 residues. V trimming: 1 base; J trimming: 1 base; junction bases outside the gene matches: 5. Per the germline V gene, CDR1 is SGHRS and CDR2 is YFSETQ.

V is TRBV29-1 and J is TRBJ1-2; D is perhaps TRBD1 (5 bases). V gave up 4 bases and J gave up 8 bases, with 8 bases separating them. Per germline, CDR1 SQVTM and CDR2 ANQGSEA. There are 10 residues in the CDR3. The CDR3 coding sequence is TGCAGCGTTGGACCAGGGGGCTACACCTTC. Protein sequence: CSVGPGGYTF. The full variable domain, its missing parts supplied by reference TRBV29-1 and TRBJ1-2, is SAVISQKPSRDICQRGTSLTIQCQVDSQVTMMFWYRQQPGQSLTLIATANQGSEATYESGFVIDKFPISRPNLTFSTLTVSNMSPEDSSIYLCSVGPGGYTFGSGTRLTVV.

This clone is a singleton in its sample. The chain recombines TRBV5-6 with TRBJ2-3; TRBD2 is a possible D gene (6 bases). Germline V gene lookup returns CDR1 SGHDT and CDR2 YYEEEE. CDR3 length equals 16 residues. Trimming took off 1 base at V and 3 bases at J, with 15 bases between the two ends. The CDR3 DNA follows: TGTGCCAGCAGCTTGTTTGAGGGGAGGAGGACAGATACGCAGTATTTT. Translating gives CASSLFEGRRTDTQYF.

The J gene is TRBJ2-3, the V gene TRBV7-8, with TRBD2 as a possible D gene (6 bases). Germline-derived CDR1 and CDR2 are SGHVS and FQNEAQ. The CDR3 runs to 11 residues. V lost 7 bases and J lost 11, with 13 bases in between. The CDR3 coding sequence is TGTGCCAGCACGCGGGGTTTACGGCAGTATTTT. Its protein product is CASTRGLRQYF.

The chain uses TRBV25-1 and TRBJ1-5; D is unresolved. From germline, CDR1 is MGHDK and CDR2 SYGVNS. The germline V and J ends were trimmed by 3 bases and 1 base, with 1 base remaining between them. The CDR3 extends over 12 amino acids. In DNA, the CDR3 is TGTGCCAGCAGTGACAGCAATCAGCCCCAGCATTTT. This codes for CASSDSNQPQHF.

The chain couples TRBV10-3 to TRBJ2-7; D ambiguous. Trimming shortened V by 11 bases and J by 0 bases, and 14 bases separated the two germline ends. Germline V CDR1 and CDR2: ENHRY, SYGVKD. This CDR3 comprises 13 residues. The CDR3 DNA reads as TGTGCCGCCGGCCCAGCGAACTCCTACGAGCAGTACTTC. This gives the protein CAAGPANSYEQYF.

V usage is TRBV6-1 and J usage is TRBJ2-5; 7 bases match TRBD1. CDR1 and CDR2 (germline): MNHNS, SASEGT. This CDR3 contains 14 residues. The V and J ends lost 7 bases and 0 bases, in that order; junction bases with no gene match: 5. CDR3 region: CASKWDSYQETQYF. CDR3 DNA sequence: TGTGCCAGCAAGTGGGACAGCTACCAAGAGACCCAGTACTTC.

The chain recombines TRBV7-9 with TRBJ1-1; D gene unclear. Germline V gene lookup returns CDR1 SEHNR and CDR2 FQNEAQ (reference sequence). Trimming left V 5 bases short and J 0 bases short, with 13 bases between. The CDR3 runs to 15 residues. CDR3 residues: CASSEIRQLNTEAFF. The DNA for the CDR3 is TGTGCCAGCAGCGAAATCAGGCAGCTGAACACTGAAGCTTTCTTT.

The chain has TRBV6-1 and TRBJ1-5; no reliable D call. Per germline, CDR1 MNHNS and CDR2 SASEGT. The V gene lost 1 base and the J gene lost 2 bases, with 3 bases spanning the gap. This CDR3 is built from 13 residues. For the CDR3, the DNA is TGTGCCAGCAGTGAAGTAGGCAATCAGCCCCAGCATTTT. Residues: CASSEVGNQPQHF.

J is TRBJ2-7 and V is TRBV15, with 7 bases identical to TRBD1. J gave up 5 bases and V 5 bases, and 9 bases lay outside the gene matches. The CDR3 contains 14 residues. From germline, CDR1 is LNHNV and CDR2 YYDKDF (reference sequence). CDR3 in amino acids: CATSAQGILHEQYF. The CDR3 nucleotides read TGTGCCACCAGCGCACAGGGGATCCTCCACGAGCAGTACTTC.

The J gene is TRBJ2-5, the V gene TRBV7-9; possibly TRBD2 for D (5 bases). V gave up 1 base and J gave up 7 bases, with 7 bases separating them. In germline, CDR1 is SEHNR, CDR2 FQNEAQ (reference sequence). The CDR3 runs to 12 residues. Here the CDR3 reads CASSLVAGTQYF. CDR3 in DNA: TGTGCCAGCAGCTTAGTTGCGGGGACCCAGTACTTC.

The chain employs TRBV12-5 and TRBJ1-2; D remains unclear. Germline values: CDR1 LGHNT, CDR2 FRNRAP. V was clipped by 7 bases and J by 0 bases, with 6 bases between them. The CDR3 has 12 residues. CDR3 in DNA: TGTGCTAGTGCCCGAACTAACTATGGCTACACCTTC. Its translation: CASARTNYGYTF.

The chain joins TRBV15 to TRBJ1-6, with D unclear. Germline V CDR1 and CDR2: LNHNV, YYDKDF (reference sequence). The CDR3 has 17 residues. The germline V and J ends were trimmed by 5 bases and 11 bases, with 25 bases remaining between them. As DNA, the CDR3 is TGTGCCACCAGCGACTATGCCGGGTCGATGAAGAATGCACCCCTCCACTTT. Translation gives CATSDYAGSMKNAPLHF.

The rearrangement uses TRBV7-3 and TRBJ2-5, with D tentatively TRBD1 (5 bases). Per germline, CDR1 SGHTA and CDR2 FQGTGA. V lost 6 bases and J lost 4, with 18 bases in between. The CDR3 has 15 amino acids. The CDR3 DNA reads as TGTGCCAGCAGTCCACAGGCCGGGTCGATAGAGACCCAGTACTTC. Translation gives CASSPQAGSIETQYF.